Listed here is a single T cell receptor (beta chain). Its antigen is not known. The PCR had 60 Vbeta and 13 Jbeta primers. Generated by immunoSEQ multiplex PCR, the TCRdb table keeps only in-frame clones and is missing some. Here the sample spans roughly 100,000 clones, approximately 87% being singletons. Germline CDR1 reads MNHEY; CDR2 reads SMNVEV (reference sequence). CDR3 length equals 14 residues. With 5 bases clipped from V and 6 bases from J, the junction kept 7 bases outside the gene matches. These data originate in a study of cytomegalovirus exposure and HLA in healthy donors. Study-level findings and limits: Investigators reported over 150 TCR beta chains as tied to cytomegalovirus.

Sample: PBMCs. This TCR derives from a middle-aged man in good health and CMV-seronegative. This chain links TRBV27 with TRBJ1-5, with 7 bases matching TRBD1. CDR3: CASSIGGTAQPQHF. CDR3 in DNA: TGTGCCAGCAGTATCGGCGGGACAGCTCAGCCCCAGCATTTT.